Listed here are 28 T cell receptor beta chains from one sample, sequenced in a study of cytomegalovirus exposure and HLA in healthy donors. 13 Jbeta primers and 60 Vbeta primers were used for the PCR. Sequencing was performed with immunoSEQ multiplex PCR; in TCRdb, only in-frame clones are kept and a portion is missing. In the table there are about 140,000 clones, roughly 82% of which are singletons. Sequencing was performed on PBMCs. The receptors were sampled from a young man in good health and CMV-seropositive.

The chain uses TRBV28 and TRBJ2-7; 7 bases fit TRBD2. The V gene's germline CDR1 is MDHEN and CDR2 SYDVKM. Germline trimming cut 7 bases from V and 4 bases from J; bases unmatched to any gene: 10. The CDR3 runs to 14 residues. CDR3: CASTPGGTYYEQYF. CDR3 in DNA: TGTGCCAGCACCCCCGGGGGGACTTATTACGAGCAGTACTTC.

The table lists this clone with a count of one. The chain uses TRBV28 and TRBJ1-4; D is unresolved. The CDR3 sequence is 15 residues long. Germline V gives CDR1 MDHEN, CDR2 SYDVKM. Trimming stripped 3 bases from V and 4 bases from J, with 12 bases between. Written as DNA, the CDR3 is TGTGCCAGCAGTTTGTCGGGGTTAGGTAATGAAAAACTGTTTTTT. Its protein product is CASSLSGLGNEKLFF.

The chain carries TRBV5-1 and TRBJ1-5; D ambiguous. Germline CDR1 is SGHRS and CDR2 is YFSETQ. Trimming took off 0 bases at V and 4 bases at J, with 11 bases between the two ends. The CDR3 spans 15 residues. The CDR3 reads CASSLGPEDNQPQHF. The CDR3 DNA follows: TGCGCCAGCAGCTTGGGCCCGGAGGATAATCAGCCCCAGCATTTT.

The chain recombines TRBV14 with TRBJ2-7; 7 bases are a match to TRBD2. Trimming at V came to 2 bases and at J to 2 bases, leaving 12 bases not matched to a gene. The germline CDR1 and CDR2 sequences are SGHDN and FVKESK. This CDR3 comprises 17 residues. In DNA form, the CDR3 reads TGTGCCAGCAGCCAACCGGGGGAGGGCATTAGAACCTACGAGCAGTACTTC. Translation: CASSQPGEGIRTYEQYF.

This chain links TRBV27 with TRBJ1-4; 8 positions agree with TRBD1. The junction had 8 bases not matched to a gene; V was cut back by 0 bases and J by 8 bases. The CDR3 runs to 16 residues. Germline V gene lookup returns CDR1 MNHEY and CDR2 SMNVEV (reference sequence). CDR3 in amino acids: CASSLSKAGGQEKLFF. The CDR3 coding sequence is TGTGCCAGCAGTTTATCGAAGGCAGGGGGCCAAGAAAAACTGTTTTTT.

Comment on this clone: The same CDR3 is also encoded by other DNA sequences in this sample. This CDR3 reads CASSFRGTDTQYF. In nucleotides, the CDR3 is TGTGCCAGCAGTTTTAGAGGCACAGATACGCAGTATTTT. The V and J genes are TRBV28 and TRBJ2-3; the D is unclear. CDR1 and CDR2 from the germline V gene are MDHEN and SYDVKM. V was trimmed by 3 bases and J by 1 base, leaving 5 bases between them. This CDR3 contains 13 residues.

There are a few counts of this clone. The chain couples TRBV29-1 to TRBJ2-7, with D perhaps TRBD1 (6 bases). V was shortened by 6 bases and J by 4 bases, with 16 bases between the two germline ends. Germline V gene data show CDR1 as SQVTM and CDR2 as ANQGSEA. The CDR3 loop spans 13 amino acids. CDR3 sequence (DNA): TGCAGCGTACGGGACAAGGTGGGTTACGAGCAGTACTTC. Encoded protein: CSVRDKVGYEQYF.

The V and J genes are TRBV6-5 and TRBJ1-2; weak D call: TRBD1 (5 bases). The CDR3 is 13 amino acids. Germline V CDR1 and CDR2: MNHEY, SVGAGI. V lost 6 bases to trimming and J lost 7 bases, with 15 bases between them. The CDR3 nucleotides are TGTGCCAGCAGCCTCGGGGGGAGGGGTGGCTACACCTTC. Translated, it gives CASSLGGRGGYTF.

The chain carries TRBV6-5 and TRBJ2-7; tentatively, D is TRBD1 (6 bases). CDR1 and CDR2 (germline): MNHEY, SVGAGI. The CDR3 is made up of 16 amino acids. Between the trimmed V and J ends, which lost 0 bases and 3 bases, there was a span of 15 bases. Written as DNA, the CDR3 is TGTGCCAGCAGTTACTCGGCCGGGACACTCCGCTACGAGCAGTACTTC. It codes for CASSYSAGTLRYEQYF.

The chain joins TRBV29-1 to TRBJ2-7; TRBD1 agrees at 9 bases. Germline V gives CDR1 SQVTM, CDR2 ANQGSEA. The CDR3 has 16 amino acids. With V trimmed by 5 bases and J by 3 bases, 14 bases remained unmatched. In DNA form, the CDR3 reads TGCAGCGTTCTCTCGGACAGGGGAAAAGGCTTCTACGAGCAGTACTTC. Protein product: CSVLSDRGKGFYEQYF.

The J gene is TRBJ2-1, the V gene TRBV7-8; 10 nucleotides agree with TRBD2. The V gene end was trimmed by 5 bases and the J gene end by 7 bases; junction bases not matched to a gene: 8. The CDR3 is made up of 15 amino acids. The germline V gene has CDR1 SGHVS and CDR2 FQNEAQ. The CDR3 protein is CASSRPSGSMNEQFF. In DNA form, the CDR3 reads TGTGCCAGCAGCCGACCTAGCGGGAGTATGAATGAGCAGTTCTTC.

This clone was counted once. The rearrangement joins TRBV27 to TRBJ1-6; D perhaps matches TRBD1 (5 bases). The V gene lost 3 bases and the J gene lost 14 bases, with 23 bases spanning the gap. The germline CDR1 and CDR2 sequences are MNHEY and SMNVEV (reference sequence). This CDR3 contains 16 residues. This chain's CDR3 is CASSFVPGGTPVSLHF. DNA of the CDR3: TGTGCCAGCAGTTTCGTCCCCGGGGGGACGCCCGTTTCCCTCCACTTT.

The chain carries TRBV18 and TRBJ2-2; weak D call: TRBD1 (5 bases). The CDR3 is made up of 15 amino acids. Trimming left V 8 bases short and J 0 bases short, with 13 bases between. Per the germline V gene, CDR1 is KGHSH and CDR2 is LQKENI. CDR3 region: CASRPTDTNTGELFF. The CDR3 nucleotides are TGTGCCAGCCGCCCGACGGACACGAACACCGGGGAGCTGTTTTTT.

The V call is TRBV29-1, the J call TRBJ1-2; D is undetermined. The germline V gene encodes CDR1 SQVTM and CDR2 ANQGSEA. Between the trimmed V and J ends, which lost 6 bases and 2 bases, there was a span of 7 bases. The CDR3 has 11 amino acids. The CDR3 loop reads CSVGGNYGYTF. As DNA, the CDR3 is TGCAGCGTCGGAGGGAACTATGGCTACACCTTC.

The rearrangement joins TRBV15 to TRBJ1-1; TRBD1 is a possible D gene (5 bases). The V end was cut by 0 bases, the J end by 9 bases, with 11 bases between. The CDR3 is 13 amino acids. Germline values: CDR1 LNHNV, CDR2 YYDKDF (reference sequence). This CDR3 reads CATSRDSQGQAFF. The CDR3 nucleotides read TGTGCCACCAGCAGAGATTCGCAGGGCCAAGCTTTCTTT.

The chain has TRBV5-5 and TRBJ2-7; 12 nucleotides line up with TRBD2. After removal of 5 bases from V and 2 bases from J, the junction contained 5 bases not matched to a gene. Germline-derived CDR1 and CDR2 are SGHKS and YYEKEE (reference sequence). The CDR3 runs to 15 residues. The CDR3 coding sequence is TGTGCCAGCAGGCTCGGACTAGCGGGGACCTACGAGCAGTACTTC. It translates to CASRLGLAGTYEQYF.

The chain combines TRBV27 with TRBJ2-7; 9 positions match TRBD1. This CDR3 is 15 amino acids long. Unmatched junction bases numbered 9, after V lost 2 bases and J lost 7 bases. Germline values: CDR1 MNHEY, CDR2 SMNVEV (reference sequence). The CDR3 region has the DNA TGTGCCAGCAGTTTAGGGACAGGGCCCCGGGGGGAGCAGTACTTC. This codes for CASSLGTGPRGEQYF.

This sequence joins TRBV28 and TRBJ1-3, with D tentatively TRBD1 (5 bases). CDR1 and CDR2 from the germline V gene are MDHEN and SYDVKM. This CDR3 contains 16 residues. V lost 6 bases and J 0 bases, leaving 15 bases between the germline ends. The CDR3 is CASSLGRVSSGNTIYF. The DNA of the CDR3 is TGTGCCAGCAGCCTTGGCAGGGTTAGCTCTGGAAACACCATATATTTT.

J is TRBJ2-2 and V is TRBV11-2, with 11 nucleotides matching TRBD2. V lost 2 bases to trimming and J lost 3 bases; unmatched junction nucleotides: 5. This CDR3 spans 17 amino acids. Germline CDR1 and CDR2: SGHAT and FQNNGV. The CDR3 spells CASSLSGTSGDTGELFF. The CDR3 DNA reads TGTGCCAGCAGCTTATCCGGGACTAGCGGCGACACCGGGGAGCTGTTTTTT.

The chain couples TRBV9 to TRBJ2-2, with no clear D. Germline lookup yields CDR1 SGDLS and CDR2 YYNGEE. The V gene lost 3 bases and the J gene lost 4 bases, with 16 bases spanning the gap. CDR3 length: 16 residues. The CDR3, as DNA: TGTGCCAGCAGCGCCGACTGGCTTTCTGGCACCGGGGAGCTGTTTTTT. Translated, it gives CASSADWLSGTGELFF. The whole variable domain, filled in from reference TRBV9 and TRBJ2-2, reads DSGVTQTPKHLITATGQRVTLRCSPRSGDLSVYWYQQSLDQGLQFLIQYYNGEERAKGNILERFSAQQFPDLHSELNLSSLELGDSALYFCASSADWLSGTGELFFGEGSRLTVL.

This chain links TRBV7-2 with TRBJ2-7; 7 nucleotides match TRBD2. Germline values: CDR1 SGHTA, CDR2 FQGNSA. The length of the CDR3 is 15 residues. After removal of 8 bases from V and 2 bases from J, the junction contained 12 bases not matched to a gene. Here the CDR3 reads CASHTIPSGTYEQYF. CDR3 coding DNA: TGTGCCAGCCATACCATCCCTAGCGGAACCTACGAGCAGTACTTC.

This clone was seen more than once but under ten times. CDR3 in DNA: TGTGCCAGCAGCTTGTCAGGCGGGAGGAAGTACAATGAGCAGTTCTTC. Its protein product is CASSLSGGRKYNEQFF. The chain links TRBV5-6 to TRBJ2-1, with TRBD2 matching 8 bases. The germline CDR1 and CDR2 sequences are SGHDT and YYEEEE. This CDR3 has 16 residues. Trimming at V came to 1 base and at J to 4 bases, leaving 7 bases not matched to a gene.

The table lists this clone with a count of one. The chain carries TRBV5-6 and TRBJ2-7; 8 bases fit TRBD2. Trimming cost V 2 bases and J 1 base; bases outside gene matches: 11. Germline-derived CDR1 and CDR2 are SGHDT and YYEEEE. The CDR3 is made up of 17 amino acids. The CDR3 DNA sequence: TGTGCCAGCAGCTTTGGGCTAGCGGGCGGATTGTCCTACGAGCAGTACTTC. Translation gives CASSFGLAGGLSYEQYF.

The chain combines TRBV7-9 with TRBJ1-1; 12 bases line up with TRBD1. V was clipped by 4 bases and J by 5 bases; unmatched bases: 5. The CDR3 runs to 15 residues. Germline values: CDR1 SEHNR, CDR2 FQNEAQ (reference sequence). The CDR3 is CASSSGTGGRTEAFF. CDR3 sequence (DNA): TGTGCCAGCAGCTCAGGGACAGGGGGCCGAACTGAAGCTTTCTTT.

The rearrangement links TRBV19 to TRBJ2-5; a possible D gene is TRBD2 (5 bases). The V gene lost 4 bases and the J gene lost 2 bases, with 14 bases spanning the gap. The CDR3 spans 15 residues. Germline loops: CDR1 LNHDA, CDR2 SQIVND (reference sequence). The CDR3: CASSKAGLGQETQYF. Written as DNA, the CDR3 is TGTGCCAGTAGTAAGGCGGGCCTTGGGCAAGAGACCCAGTACTTC.

The chain carries TRBV7-9 and TRBJ2-1, with 7 bases matching TRBD1. The V segment lost 4 bases and the J segment 6 bases; nucleotides outside the gene matches: 12. Per the germline V gene, CDR1 is SEHNR and CDR2 is FQNEAQ (reference sequence). The CDR3 sequence is 16 residues long. The CDR3 protein is CASSSETGIKINEQFF. The CDR3 DNA reads TGTGCCAGCAGCTCAGAGACAGGGATTAAAATCAATGAGCAGTTCTTC.

This sequence joins TRBV6-1 and TRBJ2-7; D ambiguous. The CDR3 has 11 residues. Germline V gives CDR1 MNHNS, CDR2 SASEGT. V gave up 4 bases and J gave up 3 bases, with 4 bases separating them. The DNA of the CDR3 is TGTGCCAGCAGTGCTTTCTACGAGCAGTACTTC. This sequence encodes CASSAFYEQYF.

About this clone: This sample includes further DNA sequences coding for the same CDR3. The rearrangement joins TRBV19 to TRBJ1-1; possible D gene TRBD1, 5 bases. The germline gives CDR1 LNHDA, CDR2 SQIVND (reference sequence). The CDR3 sequence is 12 residues long. V lost 7 bases and J 2 bases, leaving 8 bases between the germline ends. CDR3 nucleotides: TGTGCCAGTACTCAGGGCAACACTGAAGCTTTCTTT. This translates into CASTQGNTEAFF.